This T cell receptor beta chain is from a study of glioma-infiltrating T cells after dendritic cell vaccination. General study results and limits: Complete blood and tumor specimen sets were limited to few patients.

The PCR used 60 V beta and 13 J beta primers. Libraries were prepared by immunoSEQ multiplex PCR; TCRdb keeps only in-frame clonotypes and omits some of them. The table shows about 30,000 clones, with around nine tenths occurring only once. In the case of this clone: Its specificity is unknown.

This CDR3 has 13 amino acids. Per the germline V gene, CDR1 is SGHDN and CDR2 is FVKESK. V was clipped by 5 bases and J by 5 bases, with 10 bases between them. Material: blood, obtained before dendritic cell vaccination. The receptor was isolated from a human donor with glioblastoma. The chain links TRBV14 to TRBJ1-5; D not certain. CDR3 sequence reads: CASSGQMDQPQHF. The DNA of the CDR3 is TGTGCCAGCAGCGGGCAGATGGATCAGCCCCAGCATTTT.